This is a list of T cell receptor beta chains from one sample in a study of T cell responses to AZD1222 COVID-19 vaccine. Here immunoSEQ multiplex PCR was the method, and the copy in TCRdb shows in-frame clones only, minus some. The sample carries roughly 80,000 clones, approximately 87% recorded once. Sequenced material: peripheral blood, taken on day 0 of MenACWY control vaccination. These receptors originate from an adult in good health. Each CDR3 is given with its conserved first and last residue. Each record gives: V gene, D gene, CDR3 protein. A D gene is named only where the DNA matches it firmly.

TRBV7-2	-	CASSLTPSGRSNQPQHF
TRBV24-1	TRBD1	CATSEPGTAYGYTF
TRBV6-5	-	CASRLPDSSDTQYF
TRBV7-2	-	CASRLAGDTGELFF
TRBV28	TRBD1	CASSLRKTGDSPLHF
TRBV9	-	CASSVSGGEQYF
TRBV28	-	CASAVSGANVLTF
TRBV30	-	CAWSVMGGHEQYF
TRBV11-3	TRBD2	CASSRSGGDTQYF
TRBV7-9	-	CASSKAGQLPADTQYF
TRBV6-1	-	CASSEAQGNTIYF
TRBV21-1	-	CASSAENRDSNTEAFF
TRBV7-2	TRBD2	CASSLVGSGGAQYF
TRBV7-9	-	CASSPGTTEAFF
TRBV19	TRBD1	CASSIQGANTGELFF
TRBV10-3	-	CASRAEGRGNTIYF
TRBV27	-	CASSSQGGLRAVQYF
TRBV28	-	CASSLAHSYNEQFF
TRBV28	-	CASSPRYWRTEAFF
TRBV5-6	TRBD1	CASSLVGQGVPTDTQYF
TRBV28	TRBD1	CASSLGTGLYEQYF
TRBV28	TRBD1	CASSPGRGQSHQPQHF
TRBV28	TRBD2	CASSLTTSGYNEQFF
TRBV11-2	-	CASSLAGLETQYF
TRBV4-1	-	CASSQYVDEEKPYEQYF
TRBV27	-	CASSLSMTEPSSGANVLTF
TRBV6-5	-	CASSYSRSEQYF
TRBV15	-	CATSRGGGAQKTQYF
TRBV29-1	-	CSVEVGDTTEAFF
TRBV3-1/TRBV3-2	TRBD1	CASSQVIQGAEGYTF
TRBV18	-	CASSSSWEQFF
TRBV6-5	TRBD1	CASSYSGTGREKLFF
TRBV29-1	TRBD1	CSVEKISTGASRGYTF
TRBV27	TRBD1	CASSPRDSRFEQYF
TRBV4-3	TRBD2	CASSQTSGNIYEQYF
TRBV28	TRBD1	CASTTLGGHGYTF
TRBV3-1/TRBV3-2	TRBD2	CASSPFVSGSSWAASYNEQFF
TRBV3-1/TRBV3-2	TRBD1	CASSPRQGNEQFF
TRBV3-1/TRBV3-2	-	CASSQVWGSGGELFF
TRBV6-5	-	CASSYDGNLSGNTIYF
TRBV4-3	-	CASSQERGLSTDTQYF
TRBV7-3	-	CASSVGGSKDYGYTF
TRBV29-1	TRBD1	CSVFEGQGSYGYTF
TRBV2	TRBD2	CASRGLASYEQYF
TRBV19	-	CASSIRENEQFF
TRBV3-1/TRBV3-2	-	CASSQDRSGLTNEKLFF
TRBV4-2	-	CASSQDSADSLEKLFF
TRBV6-5	-	CASSPLGGSYGYTF
TRBV7-2	-	CASSLALGILVETQYF
TRBV27	-	CASSSVVEGLAYTF
TRBV18	TRBD2	CASSPRLADNEQFF
TRBV7-2	-	CASSLYRDGYTF
TRBV6-2/TRBV6-3	-	CASSYSNVNQPQHF
TRBV28	TRBD1	CASRDEPPGQGLFF